The 32 T cell receptor beta chains below were found in one sample sequenced in a study of technical replicates of blood from a few donors. Generated by immunoSEQ multiplex PCR, the TCRdb table keeps only in-frame clones and is missing some. This sample has 45,000 to 55,000 clones, with roughly 92% found just once. Sequenced input: T cells isolated from PBMCs. These receptors all stem from a human donor in good health.

CDR3 nucleotide sequence: TGTGCCAGCAGCTTTATGAGTCTAGGGGGCCCGGGCGGCAATCAGCCCCAGCATTTT. It translates to CASSFMSLGGPGGNQPQHF. The chain is built from TRBV5-4 and TRBJ1-5, with TRBD1 matching over 7 bases. From germline, CDR1 is SGHNT and CDR2 YYREEE (reference sequence). The CDR3 contains 19 residues. V was pared by 2 bases and J by 2 bases, with 16 bases of the junction left unmatched.

The rearrangement links TRBV7-6 to TRBJ1-3, with TRBD1 matching over 7 bases. There are 15 residues in the CDR3. Germline V gene lookup returns CDR1 SGHVS and CDR2 FNYEAQ. The V gene end was trimmed by 2 bases and the J gene end by 11 bases; junction bases not matched to a gene: 12. The CDR3, as DNA: TGTGCCAGCAGCTTAACCTCGGACAGGACTTCTGCCATATATTTT. This sequence encodes CASSLTSDRTSAIYF.

The V gene is TRBV5-4, the J gene TRBJ2-1; 8 nucleotides agree with TRBD1. CDR3 size: 14 residues. Germline lookup yields CDR1 SGHNT and CDR2 YYREEE (reference sequence). V was pared by 5 bases and J by 8 bases, with 9 bases of the junction left unmatched. CDR3 amino acids: CASSYRGVLDEQFF. CDR3 bases: TGTGCCAGCAGTTACAGGGGGGTCCTGGATGAGCAGTTCTTC. Using reference TRBV5-4 and TRBJ2-1 for the parts outside the CDR3, the full variable domain is ETGVTQSPTHLIKTRGQQVTLRCSSQSGHNTVSWYQQALGQGPQFIFQYYREEENGRGNFPPRFSGLQFPNYSSELNVNALELDDSALYLCASSYRGVLDEQFFGPGTRLTVL.

J is TRBJ1-2 and V is TRBV11-3; D call uncertain. The CDR3 is 13 amino acids. Trimming shortened V by 1 base and J by 6 bases, and 9 bases separated the two germline ends. Per the germline V gene, CDR1 is SGHNT and CDR2 is YENEEA. The CDR3 reads CASSLGREDGYTF. CDR3 bases: TGTGCCAGCAGCTTAGGTCGAGAGGATGGCTACACCTTC.

The rearrangement links TRBV10-3 to TRBJ2-1; 10 bases line up with TRBD2. Trimming took 0 bases from V and 8 from J; bases not matched to a gene: 16. Germline values: CDR1 ENHRY, CDR2 SYGVKD. The CDR3 covers 19 residues. In nucleotides, the CDR3 is TGTGCCATCAGTGAGTCGAAGGGTTTGCCTAGCGGGAGATTGGATGAGCAGTTCTTC. This codes for CAISESKGLPSGRLDEQFF.

This clone has just one count. The rearrangement uses TRBV18 and TRBJ1-5; D unresolved. V was trimmed by 6 bases and J by 0 bases, leaving 6 bases between them. The CDR3 sequence is 13 residues long. Germline lookup yields CDR1 KGHSH and CDR2 LQKENI. DNA of the CDR3: TGTGCCAGCTCTCCCCGTAGCAATCAGCCCCAGCATTTT. Its translation is CASSPRSNQPQHF. The complete variable domain, with remaining parts taken from reference TRBV18 and TRBJ1-5, reads NAGVMQNPRHLVRRRGQEARLRCSPMKGHSHVYWYRQLPEEGLKFMVYLQKENIIDESGMPKERFSAEFPKEGPSILRIQQVVRGDSAAYFCASSPRSNQPQHFGDGTRLSIL.

This chain's CDR3 is CASSLPGSASSYNSPLHF. As DNA, the CDR3 is TGTGCCAGCAGCTTACCTGGTTCCGCTAGCTCCTATAATTCACCCCTCCACTTT. The chain is built from TRBV7-8 and TRBJ1-6; no definite D call. The V end was cut by 2 bases, the J end by 0 bases, with 14 bases between. Germline loops: CDR1 SGHVS, CDR2 FQNEAQ. The CDR3 extends over 18 amino acids.

The chain employs TRBV5-4 and TRBJ2-2; the match to TRBD1 covers 9 bases. The V gene's germline CDR1 is SGHNT and CDR2 YYREEE (reference sequence). The CDR3 is 16 residues long. V lost 5 bases, J lost 5 bases, and 10 bases stayed unmatched. CDR3 loop: CASSSGQGGMTGELFF. CDR3 bases: TGTGCCAGCAGTTCGGGACAGGGCGGGATGACCGGGGAGCTGTTTTTT.

A single count supports this clone. The CDR3 loop is CASSRAGGANTEAFF. The DNA for the CDR3 is TGTGCCAGCAGCCGGGCGGGGGGGGCGAACACTGAAGCTTTCTTT. The chain links TRBV7-9 to TRBJ1-1, with a tentative D call TRBD1 (6 bases). CDR3 size: 15 residues. Trimming stripped 5 bases from V and 1 base from J, with 14 bases between. CDR1 and CDR2 from the germline V gene are SEHNR and FQNEAQ (reference sequence).

V usage is TRBV11-2 and J usage is TRBJ1-1; D not resolved. The germline V gene has CDR1 SGHAT and CDR2 FQNNGV. The CDR3 extends over 13 amino acids. V gave up 2 bases and J gave up 1 base, with 5 bases separating them. This CDR3 is CASSLTGNTEAFF. Written as DNA, the CDR3 is TGTGCCAGCAGCTTAACGGGGAACACTGAAGCTTTCTTT.

The table lists this clone with a count of one. The chain recombines TRBV16 with TRBJ2-1, with TRBD1 matching 7 bases. J gave up 0 bases and V 4 bases, and 9 bases lay outside the gene matches. The CDR3 covers 17 residues. Looked up from germline, CDR1 is KGHSY and CDR2 is FQNENV. DNA of the CDR3: TGTGCCAGCAGCCCGAAGACAGGGCTTCCCTCCTACAATGAGCAGTTCTTC. Translated: CASSPKTGLPSYNEQFF.

This chain joins TRBV18 and TRBJ2-3; 12 nucleotides line up with TRBD2. Trimming at V came to 0 bases and at J to 0 bases, leaving 1 base not matched to a gene. CDR3 length equals 17 residues. The germline V gene encodes CDR1 KGHSH and CDR2 LQKENI. This CDR3 is CASSPPLAGGSTDTQYF. For the CDR3, the DNA is TGTGCCAGCTCACCACCGCTAGCGGGAGGGAGCACAGATACGCAGTATTTT.

The chain recombines TRBV28 with TRBJ2-1; 10 bases align to TRBD2. In germline, CDR1 is MDHEN, CDR2 SYDVKM. This CDR3 region has 15 residues. Losses at the gene ends were 5 bases for V and 6 bases for J; bases not matched to a gene: 7. CDR3 in amino acids: CASSPSSGGPNEQFF. The CDR3 nucleotides read TGTGCCAGCAGTCCGTCTAGCGGGGGACCCAATGAGCAGTTCTTC.

The chain recombines TRBV11-1 with TRBJ1-1; the D is unclear. CDR1 and CDR2 (germline): SGHAT, FQDESV (reference sequence). The CDR3 runs to 13 residues. Deletions cut 6 bases from V and 1 base from J, with 9 bases between. The CDR3 here is CASREAGNTEAFF. CDR3 DNA sequence: TGTGCCAGCAGGGAGGCCGGGAACACTGAAGCTTTCTTT.

The rearrangement uses TRBV13 and TRBJ2-1; unclear D gene. Germline V lookup: CDR1 PRHDT, CDR2 FYEKMQ (reference sequence). Trimming pared 1 base from V and 7 bases from J, leaving 8 bases between. This CDR3 has 13 residues. CDR3 residues: CASSLVSGNEQFF. As DNA, the CDR3 is TGTGCCAGCAGCTTAGTCTCAGGTAATGAGCAGTTCTTC.

The chain links TRBV15 to TRBJ2-3; 7 bases line up with TRBD2. Per the germline V gene, CDR1 is LNHNV and CDR2 is YYDKDF (reference sequence). The CDR3 length is 18 residues. Germline trimming cut 4 bases from V and 0 bases from J; bases unmatched to any gene: 13. In DNA, the CDR3 is TGTGCCACCAGCACCGGGACTAACCTTGCCTCTAGCACAGATACGCAGTATTTT. Translated: CATSTGTNLASSTDTQYF. Variable domain in full (rest from reference TRBV15 and TRBJ2-3): DAMVIQNPRYQVTQFGKPVTLSCSQTLNHNVMYWYQQKSSQAPKLLFHYYDKDFNNEADTPDNFQSRRPNTSFCFLDIRSPGLGDTAMYLCATSTGTNLASSTDTQYFGPGTRLTVL.

V and J are TRBV6-6 and TRBJ2-7; TRBD2 might be the D (6 bases). The V end lost 5 bases, the J end lost 6 bases, and 20 bases lay between the germline ends. The germline V gene has CDR1 MNHNY and CDR2 SVGAGI (reference sequence). The CDR3 contains 15 residues. The CDR3 sequence is CASSTDLASGVEQYF. The DNA of the CDR3 is TGTGCCAGCAGTACGGACTTGGCATCGGGGGTCGAGCAGTACTTC.

The chain employs TRBV6-6 and TRBJ1-2; D is ambiguous. Germline CDR1 and CDR2: MNHNY and SVGAGI (reference sequence). The V end lost 5 bases, the J end lost 6 bases, and 13 bases lay between the germline ends. The CDR3 loop spans 13 amino acids. CDR3 nucleotide sequence: TGTGCCAGCAGTGTCTCCCGGGTGGATGGCTACACCTTC. This sequence encodes CASSVSRVDGYTF.

A note on this clone: Other nucleotide sequences from this sample produce the same CDR3. The chain couples TRBV11-3 to TRBJ2-7, with 9 positions matching TRBD1. The CDR3 extends over 14 amino acids. Germline V gene data show CDR1 as SGHNT and CDR2 as YENEEA. After removal of 3 bases from V and 6 bases from J, the junction contained 6 bases not matched to a gene. CDR3 bases: TGTGCCAGCAGCTTTGGGACAGGGTCCATCGAGCAGTACTTC. This translates into CASSFGTGSIEQYF.

The CDR3 here is CASSRTGAEYGYTF. CDR3 nucleotide sequence: TGTGCCAGCAGCAGGACAGGGGCCGAATATGGCTACACCTTC. This rearrangement joins TRBV7-9 to TRBJ1-2; TRBD1 agrees at 9 bases. Germline CDR1 is SEHNR and CDR2 is FQNEAQ (reference sequence). The CDR3 loop spans 14 amino acids. V lost 5 bases and J lost 5; bases outside the gene matches: 6. The full variable domain, its missing parts supplied by reference TRBV7-9 and TRBJ1-2, is DTGVSQNPRHKITKRGQNVTFRCDPISEHNRLYWYRQTLGQGPEFLTYFQNEAQLEKSRLLSDRFSAERPKGSFSTLEIQRTEQGDSAMYLCASSRTGAEYGYTFGSGTRLTVV.

V is TRBV28 and J is TRBJ1-2, with 7 bases aligning to TRBD1. The CDR3 has 15 amino acids. The V gene end was trimmed by 7 bases and the J gene end by 8 bases; junction bases not matched to a gene: 16. Germline V gene sequence: CDR1 MDHEN, CDR2 SYDVKM. CDR3 in DNA: TGTGCCAGCATCGGGACAGCCTCTATCTCGTTGGGCTACACCTTC. Its translation is CASIGTASISLGYTF.

The chain is built from TRBV7-9 and TRBJ2-7, with D possibly being TRBD2 (6 bases). The CDR3 covers 14 residues. Germline assignment: CDR1 SEHNR and CDR2 FQNEAQ (reference sequence). Trimming took 5 bases from V and 3 from J, leaving 14 bases between them. This CDR3 reads CASSPKGLFYEQYF. The CDR3 coding sequence is TGTGCCAGCAGCCCGAAGGGACTTTTCTACGAGCAGTACTTC.

CDR3 in amino acids: CSVDGSSGRTSTDTQYF. The CDR3 coding sequence is TGCAGCGTTGACGGGTCTAGCGGGAGGACTAGCACAGATACGCAGTATTTT. The chain employs TRBV29-1 and TRBJ2-3, with TRBD2 matching 11 bases. This CDR3 is 17 amino acids long. Looked up from germline, CDR1 is SQVTM and CDR2 is ANQGSEA. V lost 3 bases and J lost 0; bases outside the gene matches: 8.

CDR3 region: CASSAGGWETQYF. In DNA form, the CDR3 reads TGCGCCAGCAGTGCAGGGGGCTGGGAGACCCAGTACTTC. The J gene is TRBJ2-5, the V gene TRBV10-1; 8 bases map to TRBD1. The CDR3 covers 13 residues. Germline V CDR1 and CDR2: WNHNN, SYGVQD (reference sequence). Germline trimming cut 4 bases from V and 5 bases from J; bases unmatched to any gene: 3.

The J gene is TRBJ2-7, the V gene TRBV6-6; 11 bases are a match to TRBD2. Germline V gene data show CDR1 as MNHNY and CDR2 as SVGAGI (reference sequence). This CDR3 spans 16 amino acids. V dropped 2 bases and J dropped 5; count of bases not matched to a gene: 8. CDR3: CASSYNLAGGADEQYF. Written as DNA, the CDR3 is TGTGCCAGCAGTTACAATCTAGCGGGAGGCGCAGACGAGCAGTACTTC.

The genes are TRBV6-5 and TRBJ1-3; TRBD1 is a possible D gene (5 bases). CDR1 and CDR2 (germline): MNHEY, SVGAGI. V was pared by 6 bases and J by 9 bases, with 15 bases between. This CDR3 is built from 13 residues. CDR3 sequence: CASSSTGVGTIYF. CDR3 in DNA: TGTGCCAGCAGCTCTACGGGGGTTGGCACCATATATTTT.

J is TRBJ2-1 and V is TRBV6-5; TRBD2 agrees at 9 bases. There are 14 residues in the CDR3. With V trimmed by 7 bases and J by 4 bases, 5 bases remained unmatched. Germline V gene lookup returns CDR1 MNHEY and CDR2 SVGAGI. The CDR3 protein is CASNRAGGYNEQFF. The CDR3 DNA sequence: TGTGCCAGCAATAGAGCGGGAGGTTACAATGAGCAGTTCTTC.

This chain connects TRBV7-3 to TRBJ2-2; TRBD2 matches 12 bases. V lost 5 bases, J lost 4 bases, and 2 bases stayed unmatched. CDR1 and CDR2 from the germline V gene are SGHTA and FQGTGA. The CDR3 loop spans 15 amino acids. The CDR3 region is CASSPSGGGTGELFF. DNA of the CDR3: TGTGCCAGCAGCCCTAGCGGGGGGGGCACCGGGGAGCTGTTTTTT.

The chain is built from TRBV10-3 and TRBJ1-4; a weak D match, TRBD1 (5 bases). CDR1 is ENHRY, CDR2 SYGVKD, per germline. Trimming pared 11 bases from V and 5 bases from J, leaving 15 bases between. This CDR3 spans 13 amino acids. The CDR3 DNA sequence: TGTGCCCTCCGACAGACACTAAATGAAAAACTGTTTTTT. It is translated as CALRQTLNEKLFF.

This clone showed up just a few times. The J gene is TRBJ1-1, the V gene TRBV7-9, with 8 bases matching TRBD1. V gave up 0 bases and J gave up 1 base; unmatched junction bases: 1. This CDR3 region has 15 residues. From germline, CDR1 is SEHNR and CDR2 FQNEAQ (reference sequence). CDR3 amino acids: CASSLADRGNTEAFF. DNA for the CDR3: TGTGCCAGCAGCTTAGCTGACAGGGGGAACACTGAAGCTTTCTTT.

The J gene is TRBJ2-1, the V gene TRBV5-1; TRBD1 matches at 8 bases. Germline V CDR1 and CDR2: SGHRS, YFSETQ. V shed 4 bases and J 2 bases; nucleotides not matched to a gene: 8. The CDR3 extends over 16 amino acids. In DNA, the CDR3 is TGCGCCAGCAGCCGCCTCAACAGGGGGGCCTACAATGAGCAGTTCTTC. It yields the protein CASSRLNRGAYNEQFF.

This sequence joins TRBV6-5 and TRBJ1-2; 7 bases fit TRBD1. Unmatched junction bases numbered 9, after V lost 6 bases and J lost 5 bases. The germline gives CDR1 MNHEY, CDR2 SVGAGI. This CDR3 contains 14 residues. CDR3 sequence reads: CASRSGQAVYGYTF. The CDR3 region has the DNA TGTGCCAGCAGGTCCGGACAGGCCGTATATGGCTACACCTTC.